The sequence of this TCR beta chain was determined in a study of cytomegalovirus exposure and HLA in healthy donors. This CDR3 has 17 amino acids. V lost 1 base and J lost 2, with 18 bases in between. The germline V gene encodes CDR1 SGHRS and CDR2 YFSETQ. Some clones are missing from TCRdb's copy, which holds only in-frame ones; the method was immunoSEQ multiplex PCR. The repertoire holds approximately 270,000 clones, with around 89% as singletons. The receptor comes from a woman aged 18-29 years in good health and CMV-seronegative. The V gene is TRBV5-1, the J gene TRBJ1-2; D not certain. Specimen: PBMCs. The CDR3 protein is CASSLTLRLPNNYGYTF. The DNA of the CDR3 is TGCGCCAGCAGCTTGACCCTACGCCTCCCAAACAACTATGGCTACACCTTC.